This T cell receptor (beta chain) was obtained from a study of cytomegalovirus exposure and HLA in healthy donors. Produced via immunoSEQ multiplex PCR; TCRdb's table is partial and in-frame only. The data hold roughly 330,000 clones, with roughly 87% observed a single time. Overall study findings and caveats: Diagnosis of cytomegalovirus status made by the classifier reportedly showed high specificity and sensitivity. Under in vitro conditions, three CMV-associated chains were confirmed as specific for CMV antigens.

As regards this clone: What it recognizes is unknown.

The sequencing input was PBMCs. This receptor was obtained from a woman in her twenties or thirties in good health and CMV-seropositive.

Here the CDR3 reads CASSSRGDTQYF. CDR3 bases: TGTGCCAGCAGCTCACGGGGGGATACGCAGTATTTT. The rearrangement links TRBV7-2 to TRBJ2-3; D may be TRBD2 (6 bases). Germline V gives CDR1 SGHTA, CDR2 FQGNSA. V lost 4 bases, J lost 6 bases, and 8 bases lay in between. This CDR3 spans 12 amino acids.